What follows describes a single T cell receptor beta chain. Its antigen is currently not known. The record has no base qualities; no much larger clone is one base away. This specimen comes from a study of T cell changes during pregnancy in multiple sclerosis (dated by TCRdb to about 2019). Notes on the research overall: The study looked at changes in the T cell repertoire across pregnancy in women with multiple sclerosis.

The library was generated by the immunoSEQ multiplex PCR assay. Drawn from immuneACCESS, this table holds only the in-frame rearrangements with V and J called that TCRdb kept. Clones are partly lost; checked studies trace under half to an unresolved V gene and leave the rest unexplained. This sample comprises some 99,000 clones, around 92% of them detected only once. The ten top clones hold approximately 2.4% of the sample. CDR1 and CDR2 (SGHNT, YENEEA) derive from the germline V gene. The CDR3 holds 14 amino acids from the cysteine to the phenylalanine. Only the CDR3 part of the read is kept: 42 bases, read in frame from the first base. The V end gives up 1 base and the J end 7 bases, leaving 5 bases in the junction not matched to a gene.

This clonotype was obtained from a female donor in good health, enrolled as a control in a pregnancy study. The sequence is built from TRBV11-3 and TRBJ1-1; 8 of the junction bases match TRBD1. Source: peripheral blood, taken after pregnancy. This receptor has the CDR3 CASSLGTGKNEAFF. In nucleotides, the sequence is TGTGCCAGCAGCTTAGGGACAGGGAAAAATGAAGCTTTCTTT.